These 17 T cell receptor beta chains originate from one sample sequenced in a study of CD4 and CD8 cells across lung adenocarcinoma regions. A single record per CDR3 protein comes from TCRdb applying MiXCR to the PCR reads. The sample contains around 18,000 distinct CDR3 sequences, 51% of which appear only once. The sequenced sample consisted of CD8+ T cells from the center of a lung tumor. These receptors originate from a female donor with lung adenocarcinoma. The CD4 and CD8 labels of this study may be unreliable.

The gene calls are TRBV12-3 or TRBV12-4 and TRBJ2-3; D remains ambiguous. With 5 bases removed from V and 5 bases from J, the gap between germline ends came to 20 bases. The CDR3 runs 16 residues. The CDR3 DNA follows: TGTGCCAGCAGTACCCGGACCATTTCTCCCAAAGATACGCAGTATTTT. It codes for CASSTRTISPKDTQYF.

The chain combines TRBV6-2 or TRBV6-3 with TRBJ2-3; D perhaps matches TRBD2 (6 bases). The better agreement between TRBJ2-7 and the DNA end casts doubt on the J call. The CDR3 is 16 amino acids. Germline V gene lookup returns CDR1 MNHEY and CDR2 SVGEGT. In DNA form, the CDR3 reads TGTGCCAGCAGCCAACCGGGGACTTTGTCCGCAGACATGCAGTACTTC. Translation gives CASSQPGTLSADMQYF.

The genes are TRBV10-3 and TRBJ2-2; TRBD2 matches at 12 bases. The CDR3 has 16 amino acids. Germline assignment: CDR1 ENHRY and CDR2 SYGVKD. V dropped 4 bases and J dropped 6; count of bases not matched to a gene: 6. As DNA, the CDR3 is TGTGCCATCAGTGGACTAGCGGGAGATGTAGCCGGGGAGCTGTTTTTT. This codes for CAISGLAGDVAGELFF.

CDR3 loop: CASRFGVGGSGQETQYF. DNA of the CDR3: TGTGCCAGCAGATTCGGGGTCGGGGGTAGCGGTCAAGAGACCCAGTACTTC. This chain links TRBV27 with TRBJ2-5; tentative D call: TRBD2 (6 bases). This CDR3 comprises 17 residues. Germline-derived CDR1 and CDR2 are MNHEY and SMNVEV (reference sequence). Trimming removed 6 bases at V and 2 bases at J, with 22 bases between.

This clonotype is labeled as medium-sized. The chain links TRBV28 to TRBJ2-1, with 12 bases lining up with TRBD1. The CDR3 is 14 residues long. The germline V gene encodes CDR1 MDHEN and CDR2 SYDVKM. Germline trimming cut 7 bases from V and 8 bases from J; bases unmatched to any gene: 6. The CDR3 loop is CASTMGQGAYEQFF. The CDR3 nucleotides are TGTGCCAGCACTATGGGACAGGGGGCTTATGAGCAGTTCTTC.

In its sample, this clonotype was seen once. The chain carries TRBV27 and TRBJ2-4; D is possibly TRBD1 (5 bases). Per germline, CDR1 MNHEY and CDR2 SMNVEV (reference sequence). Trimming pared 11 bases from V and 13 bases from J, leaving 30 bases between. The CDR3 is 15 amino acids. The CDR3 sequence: CAASLVGLDQEIQYF. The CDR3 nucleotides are TGTGCCGCGAGCCTGGTGGGGCTAGACCAAGAGATCCAGTACTTC.

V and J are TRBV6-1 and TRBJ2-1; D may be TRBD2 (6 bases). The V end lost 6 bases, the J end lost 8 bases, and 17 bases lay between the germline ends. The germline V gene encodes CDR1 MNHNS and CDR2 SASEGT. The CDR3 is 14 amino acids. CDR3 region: CASRPHTSHDEQFF. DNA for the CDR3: TGTGCCAGCAGGCCCCACACTAGCCACGATGAGCAGTTCTTC.

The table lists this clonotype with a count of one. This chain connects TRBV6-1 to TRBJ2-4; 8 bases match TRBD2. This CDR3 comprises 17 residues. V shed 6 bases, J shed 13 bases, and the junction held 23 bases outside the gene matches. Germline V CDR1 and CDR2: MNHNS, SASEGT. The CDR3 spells CASRGVAGLCATDTQYF. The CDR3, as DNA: TGTGCCAGCAGGGGTGTAGCGGGGCTGTGCGCCACAGATACGCAGTACTTC.

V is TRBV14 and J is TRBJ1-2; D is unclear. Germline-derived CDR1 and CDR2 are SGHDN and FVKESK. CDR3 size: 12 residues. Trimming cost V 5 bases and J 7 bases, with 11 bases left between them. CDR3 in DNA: TGTGCCAGCAGCGTCTCGGGAGTTGGCTACACCTTC. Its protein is CASSVSGVGYTF.

This CDR3 reads CASRSRGYTEAFF. CDR3 nucleotides: TGTGCCAGCAGATCCAGGGGCTACACTGAAGCTTTCTTT. This chain uses TRBV6-1 with TRBJ1-1, with a possible D match to TRBD1 (6 bases). The length of the CDR3 is 13 residues. Trimming stripped 6 bases from V and 3 bases from J, with 11 bases between. Germline CDR1 reads MNHNS; CDR2 reads SASEGT.

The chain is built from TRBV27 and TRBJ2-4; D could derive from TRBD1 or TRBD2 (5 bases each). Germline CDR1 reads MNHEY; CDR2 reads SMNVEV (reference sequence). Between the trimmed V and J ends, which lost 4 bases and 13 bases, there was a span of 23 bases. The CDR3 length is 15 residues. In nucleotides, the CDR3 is TGTGCCAGCAGTTCGGGGCTGAGAGCCAAAAATACGCAGTACTTC. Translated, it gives CASSSGLRAKNTQYF.

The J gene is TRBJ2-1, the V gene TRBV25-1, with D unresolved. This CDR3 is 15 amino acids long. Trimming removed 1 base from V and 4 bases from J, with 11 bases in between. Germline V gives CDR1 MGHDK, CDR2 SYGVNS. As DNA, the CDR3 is TGTGCCAGCAGTGAATTGGCAGGCGGATACAATGAGCAGTTCTTC. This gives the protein CASSELAGGYNEQFF.

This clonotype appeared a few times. This CDR3 is CASSQGLEGETQYF. As DNA, the CDR3 is TGTGCCAGCAGCCAAGGATTGGAGGGGGAGACCCAGTACTTC. V and J are TRBV4-2 and TRBJ2-5; tentative D call: TRBD2 (6 bases). CDR1 is LGHNA, CDR2 YNFKEQ, per germline. This CDR3 spans 14 amino acids. Trimming took off 1 base at V and 5 bases at J, with 11 bases between the two ends.

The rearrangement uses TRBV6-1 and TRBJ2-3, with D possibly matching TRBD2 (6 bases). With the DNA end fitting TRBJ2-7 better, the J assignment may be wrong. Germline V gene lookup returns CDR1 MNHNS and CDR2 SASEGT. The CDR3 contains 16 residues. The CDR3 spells CASSEGDFRAKDTQYF. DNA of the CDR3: TGTGCCAGCAGTGAAGGGGACTTCAGAGCCAAAGATACGCAGTACTTC.

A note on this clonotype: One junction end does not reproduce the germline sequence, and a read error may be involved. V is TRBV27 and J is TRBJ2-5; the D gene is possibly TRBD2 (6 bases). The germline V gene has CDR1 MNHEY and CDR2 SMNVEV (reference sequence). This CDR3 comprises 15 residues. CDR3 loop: CGGGTGRLRQDTQYF. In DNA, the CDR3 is TGTGGTGGGGGGACCGGGCGGCTACGCCAAGATACGCAGTATTTC.

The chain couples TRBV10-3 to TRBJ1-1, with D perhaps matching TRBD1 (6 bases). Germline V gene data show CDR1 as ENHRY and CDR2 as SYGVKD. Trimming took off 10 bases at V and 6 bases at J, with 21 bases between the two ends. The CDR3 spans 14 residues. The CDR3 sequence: CATSTEQGRSEAFF. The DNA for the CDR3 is TGTGCCACCTCCACCGAACAGGGACGGTCTGAAGCTTTCTTT.

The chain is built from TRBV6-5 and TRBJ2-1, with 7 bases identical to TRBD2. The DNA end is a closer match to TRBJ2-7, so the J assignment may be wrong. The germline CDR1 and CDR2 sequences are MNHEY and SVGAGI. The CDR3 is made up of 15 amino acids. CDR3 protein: CASSYFPGGSYEQYF. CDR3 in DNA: TGTGCCAGCAGTTACTTTCCGGGGGGCTCCTACGAGCAGTACTTC.